The sequence of this TCR beta chain was determined in a study of T-cell memory formation after mild COVID-19. TCRdb re-derived calls from the 5' RACE reads in MiXCR, one entry per CDR3 protein. This table holds under 300,000 distinct CDR3 sequences, roughly a tenth found once. This clonotype has more than one count but fewer than ten. This CDR3 region has 13 residues. Trimming stripped 9 bases from V and 5 bases from J, with 16 bases between. Germline loops: CDR1 MNHEY, CDR2 SVGEGT. This chain links TRBV6-2 or TRBV6-3 with TRBJ1-1; D is perhaps TRBD1 (6 bases). Sequenced: PBMCs or a T cell subset sorted from them (not recorded which). The TCR was taken from a young man who had mild COVID-19 (a few samples of this study predate the infection). Cell type and time point are not known. The CDR3 nucleotides read TGTGCCAGTTGGGACACAGACGGGACTGAAGCTTTCTTT. This sequence encodes CASWDTDGTEAFF.